The clone carrying this T cell receptor (beta chain) was seen repeatedly, ten times or more. TCRdb analysed the RT-PCR reads with MiXCR anew, one entry per CDR3 protein. The sample has approximately 3,800 distinct CDR3 sequences; less than 40% are singletons. The TCR originated in a female donor with primary Sjogren's syndrome. The specimen sequenced was memory CD4+ T cells from salivary gland.

In DNA form, the CDR3 reads TGTGCCACCAGTGATTTGGCTGGGGACAGGGGGCGAGATACGCAGTATTTT. As protein: CATSDLAGDRGRDTQYF. The rearrangement joins TRBV24-1 to TRBJ2-3; TRBD1 matches 12 bases. The CDR3 loop spans 17 amino acids. V was pared by 0 bases and J by 5 bases, with 5 bases of the junction left unmatched. CDR1 KGHDR and CDR2 SFDVKD come from the germline V gene.